This TCR beta chain was documented in a study of blood T cell repertoires in COVID-19. J lost 8 bases, V lost 1 base, and 15 bases had no gene match. The length of the CDR3 is 18 residues. The V gene's germline CDR1 is SGHRS and CDR2 YFSETQ. The authors' processing: Amplification from reference gene primers served as the basis for estimated nucleated cell counts. TCRdb's table, derived via immunoSEQ multiplex PCR, lists solely in-frame clones and lacks some. V and J calls and clone size come straight from that table; D and trimming were deduced from the DNA. The table has 250,000 to 350,000 clones, 70% to 90% seen once.

Sequenced: peripheral blood. This receptor was taken from a woman in her twenties or thirties with active or convalescent COVID-19. This rearrangement joins TRBV5-1 to TRBJ1-6; 7 nucleotides agree with TRBD1. Written as DNA, the CDR3 is TGCGCCAGCAGCTTGCGAAGACAGGGCGGGGTTCGGGATTCACCCCTCCACTTT. Protein product: CASSLRRQGGVRDSPLHF.